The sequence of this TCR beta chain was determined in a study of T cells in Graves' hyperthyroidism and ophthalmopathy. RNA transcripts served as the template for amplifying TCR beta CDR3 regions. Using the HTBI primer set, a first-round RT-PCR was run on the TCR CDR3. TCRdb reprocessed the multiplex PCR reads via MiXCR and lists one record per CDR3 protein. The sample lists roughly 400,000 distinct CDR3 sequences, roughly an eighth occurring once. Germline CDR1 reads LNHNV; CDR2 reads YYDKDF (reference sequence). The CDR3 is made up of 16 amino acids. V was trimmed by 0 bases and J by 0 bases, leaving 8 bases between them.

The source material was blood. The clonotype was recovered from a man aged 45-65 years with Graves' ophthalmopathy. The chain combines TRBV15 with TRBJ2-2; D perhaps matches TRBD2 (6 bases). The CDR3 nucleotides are TGTGCCACCAGCAGAGATCGACTAGCGAACACCGGGGAGCTGTTTTTT. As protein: CATSRDRLANTGELFF.